Described below is a single TCR beta chain sequence and its context. This clone was counted once. It lacks a known antigen. Base-call qualities are not available, and no considerably larger clone is one nucleotide away. Each collaborating institution followed its own protocols to collect whole blood in K2EDTA tubes. Collaborator samples were shipped for TCRbeta analysis as frozen whole blood, isolated PBMCs, or DNA extracted from either sample type. From the cysteine through the phenylalanine, the CDR3 covers 16 amino acids. CDR3 DNA only is kept here, 48 bases in frame from base 1. Deletion took 6 bases off V and 1 base off J, with a span of 18 bases between the germline ends. CDR1 and CDR2 are drawn from the germline V gene: MDHEN, SYDVKM. The data were obtained in a study of blood T cell repertoires in COVID-19 (dated by TCRdb to about 2020). For the wider study: The collaborator samples originated in the United States, Italy and Spain and spanned the acute and convalescent phases of COVID-19. HLA class I and class II types, where available, came from metadata supplied by the sample provider rather than from assay-based typing. The material from the prospective study consisted of cDNA or gDNA derived from T cells, B-cell-depleted T cells, or PBMCs. The repertoires were made available in a free public database intended to serve as a resource for research on the immune response to SARS-CoV-2. Deeply sampled blood TCRbeta repertoires from subjects exposed to, actively infected with, or recovered from COVID-19 were included in the dataset. A de-identified subject ID, COVID-19 status, age in years and sex were almost always included in the sample metadata. The samples were drawn from two sources: the first 160 participants of the ongoing ImmuneRACE study, and 1,254 subjects contributed by 6 global collaborators. What the research found in general, with its limitations: The quantity of clinical and demographic metadata differed by source and by participant and was supplied without curation.

The immunoSEQ Assay, a bias-controlled multiplex PCR, was used to amplify TCRbeta CDR3 regions from genomic DNA. From the authors' description of their analysis: The number of nucleated cells in each sample was estimated by amplification of reference gene primers within the assay. To quantify the absolute abundance of each unique TCRbeta CDR3 rearrangement, sequence reads were collapsed and filtered. Productive Simpson clonality was computed per sample as the square root of Simpson's diversity index over productive rearrangements. The table comes from immuneACCESS by way of TCRdb, which keeps in-frame sequences with V and J called. Part of the clones is missing from these tables; in studies checked, under half for an unresolved V gene and the rest for unknown reasons. Clone size and V and J calls were adopted from that table, with D and trimming inferred from the DNA. The sample table contains 270,000 or so clones; only one count was recorded for roughly 86% of them. In total, the top ten clones hold about 10% of the sample.

The chain was built from TRBV28 and TRBJ1-1, with a tentative D gene TRBD1 over 6 matching bases. The receptor was isolated from a man aged 35 to 55 with active or convalescent COVID-19. The material sequenced was peripheral blood. The sequenced DNA is TGTGCCAGCAGCCACTATTTACAGGGTCAGAACACTGAAGCTTTCTTT. Its product reads: CASSHYLQGQNTEAFF.